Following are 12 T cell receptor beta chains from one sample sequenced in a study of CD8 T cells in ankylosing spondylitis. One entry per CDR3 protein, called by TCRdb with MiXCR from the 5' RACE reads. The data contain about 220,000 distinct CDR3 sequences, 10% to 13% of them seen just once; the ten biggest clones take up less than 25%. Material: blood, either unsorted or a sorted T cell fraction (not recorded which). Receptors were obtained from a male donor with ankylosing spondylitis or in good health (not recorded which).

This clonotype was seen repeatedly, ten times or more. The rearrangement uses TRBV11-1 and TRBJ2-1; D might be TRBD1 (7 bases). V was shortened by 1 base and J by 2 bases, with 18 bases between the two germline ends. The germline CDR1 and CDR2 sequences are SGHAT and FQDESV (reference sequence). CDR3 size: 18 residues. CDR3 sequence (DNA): TGTGCCAGCAGCTTAGTTAGGGGGCCGGACTACCCCTACAATGAGCAGTTCTTC. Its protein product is CASSLVRGPDYPYNEQFF. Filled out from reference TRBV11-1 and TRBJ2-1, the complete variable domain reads EAEVAQSPRYKITEKSQAVAFWCDPISGHATLYWYRQILGQGPELLVQFQDESVVDDSQLPKDRFSAERLKGVDSTLKIQPAELGDSAMYLCASSLVRGPDYPYNEQFFGPGTRLTVL.

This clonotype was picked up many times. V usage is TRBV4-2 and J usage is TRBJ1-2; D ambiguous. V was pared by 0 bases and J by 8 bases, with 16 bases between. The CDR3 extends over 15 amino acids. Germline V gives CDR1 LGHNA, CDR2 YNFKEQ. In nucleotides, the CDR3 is TGTGCCAGCAGCCAAGATCCCCGGGATGTCGGAGGCTACACCTTC. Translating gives CASSQDPRDVGGYTF.

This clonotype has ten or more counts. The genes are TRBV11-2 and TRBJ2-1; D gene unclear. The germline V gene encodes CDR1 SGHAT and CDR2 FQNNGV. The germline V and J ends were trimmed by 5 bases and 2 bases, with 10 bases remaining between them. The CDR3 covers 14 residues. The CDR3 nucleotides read TGTGCCAGCAGCCCCGGCCGTCCCTACAATGAGCAGTTCTTC. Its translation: CASSPGRPYNEQFF. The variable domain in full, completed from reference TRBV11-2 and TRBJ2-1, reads EAGVAQSPRYKIIEKRQSVAFWCNPISGHATLYWYQQILGQGPKLLIQFQNNGVVDDSQLPKDRFSAERLKGVDSTLKIQPAKLEDSAVYLCASSPGRPYNEQFFGPGTRLTVL.

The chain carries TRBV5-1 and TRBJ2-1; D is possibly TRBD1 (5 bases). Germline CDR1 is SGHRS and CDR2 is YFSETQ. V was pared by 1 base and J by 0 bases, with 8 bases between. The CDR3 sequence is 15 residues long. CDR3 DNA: TGCGCCAGCAGCTTGATCCAGGGCTCCTACAATGAGCAGTTCTTC. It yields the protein CASSLIQGSYNEQFF.

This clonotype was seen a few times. As DNA, the CDR3 is TGTGCCAGCACCCTGTCCGGGGGCAATCAGCCCCAGCATTTT. Encoded protein: CASTLSGGNQPQHF. The chain combines TRBV28 with TRBJ1-5, with unresolved D. CDR3 length: 14 amino acids. Germline V gives CDR1 MDHEN, CDR2 SYDVKM. The germline V and J ends were trimmed by 7 bases and 2 bases, with 12 bases remaining between them.

The CDR3 sequence: CASSPPDKGGTDTQYF. CDR3 nucleotide sequence: TGTGCCAGCTCACCACCGGACAAAGGGGGCACAGATACGCAGTATTTT. This chain uses TRBV18 with TRBJ2-3; D perhaps matches TRBD1 (5 bases). Germline V CDR1 and CDR2: KGHSH, LQKENI. This CDR3 has 16 residues. The ends were cut back, 0 bases at V and 1 base at J, with 11 bases in the middle.

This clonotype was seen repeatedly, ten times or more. This chain's CDR3 is CASSSMTGGDQPQHF. The CDR3 DNA reads as TGTGCCAGCAGTTCTATGACAGGGGGCGATCAGCCCCAGCATTTT. The chain has TRBV28 and TRBJ1-5, with 10 positions matching TRBD1. Germline CDR1 is MDHEN and CDR2 is SYDVKM. The CDR3 runs to 15 residues. V was pared by 4 bases and J by 5 bases, with 5 bases of the junction left unmatched.

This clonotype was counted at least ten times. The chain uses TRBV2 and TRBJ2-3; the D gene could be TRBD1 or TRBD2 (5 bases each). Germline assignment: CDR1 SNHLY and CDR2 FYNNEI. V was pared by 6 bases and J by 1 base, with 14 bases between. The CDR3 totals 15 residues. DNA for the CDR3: TGTGCCAGCAGGCCCGGGACGGATGGCACAGATACGCAGTATTTT. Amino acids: CASRPGTDGTDTQYF. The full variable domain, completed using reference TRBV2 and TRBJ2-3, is EPEVTQTPSHQVTQMGQEVILRCVPISNHLYFYWYRQILGQKVEFLVSFYNNEISEKSEIFDDQFSVERPDGSNFTLKIRSTKLEDSAMYFCASRPGTDGTDTQYFGPGTRLTVL.

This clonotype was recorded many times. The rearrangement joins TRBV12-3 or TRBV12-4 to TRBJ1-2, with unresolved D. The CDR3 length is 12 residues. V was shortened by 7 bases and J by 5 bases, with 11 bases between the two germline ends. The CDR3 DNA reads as TGTGCCAGCAACCAAGGTGGATATGGCTACACCTTC. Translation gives CASNQGGYGYTF.

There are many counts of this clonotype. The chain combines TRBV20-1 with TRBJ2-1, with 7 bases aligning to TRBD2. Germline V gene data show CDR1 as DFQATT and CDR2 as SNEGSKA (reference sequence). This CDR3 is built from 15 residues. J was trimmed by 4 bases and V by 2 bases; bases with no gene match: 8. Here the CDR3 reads CSARWGGGGYNEQFF. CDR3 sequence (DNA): TGCAGTGCTAGATGGGGGGGGGGAGGTTACAATGAGCAGTTCTTC.

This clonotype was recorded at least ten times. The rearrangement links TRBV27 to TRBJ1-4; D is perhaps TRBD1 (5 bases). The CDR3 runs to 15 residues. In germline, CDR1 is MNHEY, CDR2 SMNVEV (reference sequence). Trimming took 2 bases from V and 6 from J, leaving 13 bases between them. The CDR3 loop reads CASSLNGRGDEKLFF. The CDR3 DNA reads TGTGCCAGCAGTTTAAACGGGCGGGGGGATGAAAAACTGTTTTTT.

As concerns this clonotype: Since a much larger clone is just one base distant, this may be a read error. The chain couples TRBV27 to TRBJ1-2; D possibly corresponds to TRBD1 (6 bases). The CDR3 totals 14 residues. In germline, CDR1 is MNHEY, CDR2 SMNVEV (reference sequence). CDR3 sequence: CASRGTGRNYGDTF. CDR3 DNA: TGTGCCAGCAGAGGTACAGGGCGGAACTATGGCGACACCTTC.